Listed here is a single T cell receptor (beta chain). This clonotype was counted between two and nine times. Its binding antigen is unknown. Base qualities are not at hand, and no much larger clone is one base apart. What this sample's time point label stands for: newly diagnosed GD, antithyroid drugs for less than 3 months. For both TCR sequencing and RNA sequencing, RNA was extracted from PBMCs using TRIzol. Graves' disease was diagnosed according to American Thyroid Association guidelines. Patients were recruited from an endocrinology department in Xi'an, China. Each patient gave roughly 8.4 milliliters of peripheral blood, collected in an EDTA anticoagulant tube. Ficoll Paque Plus density gradient separation was used to isolate PBMCs, and no additional T cell sorting was done. An Agilent 2100 Bioanalyzer and agarose gel were used to check RNA quality, and a NanoDrop 2000 was used to measure RNA concentration.

The sample is drawn from a study of regulatory T cells in long-lasting Graves disease (dated by TCRdb to the early 2020s). Regarding the complete study: In the newly diagnosed Graves' disease group, patients had been taking antithyroid drugs for less than 3 months. Persistent Graves' disease patients were compared with newly diagnosed Graves' disease patients by peripheral blood TCR sequencing and RNA sequencing. The study was registered as a clinical trial and conducted in China. A total of around 35 samples were covered by TCR sequencing, comprising some 13 persistent and roughly 20 newly diagnosed Graves' disease patients.

Results the study describes overall, beyond this receptor: Sequencing and analysis were restricted to the TCR beta chain. As a limitation, the authors acknowledged that the small sample size may reduce accuracy. Peripheral blood alone was examined, since thyroid tissue, which constituted the primary lesion, could not be accessed. A larger number of public clonotypes was shared among persistent patients (around 2,700) than among newly diagnosed patients (around 890). TRBV28, TRBJ1-2 and TRBJ2-5 were preferentially used in persistent disease, while TRBV20-1 and TRBJ2-1 were favored in newly diagnosed disease. Persistent Graves' disease patients showed lower TCR Shannon entropy and fewer highly expanded clones than newly diagnosed patients, suggesting clonal expansion.

Including the terminal cysteine and phenylalanine, the CDR3 comprises 17 residues. Left in the record is the CDR3 DNA by itself, 51 bases read in frame from the first base. Compared with germline, V lacks 4 bases and J lacks 6 bases; bases without a gene match: 12. CDR1 and CDR2 are drawn from the germline V gene (reference sequence): SGHNT, YYREEE. The library was obtained by multiplex PCR. Sequenced on an Illumina HiSeq 4000. To build TCR beta libraries, CDR3 regions were amplified by Arm-PCR using iRepertoire HTBI primers. Before sequencing, the PCR products underwent gel purification. Under the source paper's analysis protocol: Across samples, 60 to 75 TRBV and roughly 15 TRBJ segments were identified and used for gene usage analysis of CDR3 amino acid clonotypes. COPE and FqMerger were used to merge the filtered high-quality paired reads into contigs. BLAST was used to align contigs to IMGT TRBV, TRBD and TRBJ reference genes, and CDR3 was defined according to IMGT. Clonotypes above 0.1% frequency were classified as highly expanded clones. Repertoire diversity was measured by Shannon entropy, and V-J evenness by the Gini coefficient. A clonotype was considered public if more than one individual shared it. TCRdb applied fastp at Q25 and MiXCR to the public reads, then kept only in-frame beta chains. Entries that share a CDR3 protein sequence are merged under the most common genes and DNA. TCRdb assigned the V and J calls; the authors' analysis was not used. The table for this sample lists fewer than 350,000 distinct CDR3 sequences; 15% to 20% of them were counted only once. The top ten constitute about two fifths of the sample.

This TCR derives from a female donor with Graves disease. Sequencing was performed on peripheral blood mononuclear cells (PBMCs), taken at new diagnosis, from a patient treated with antithyroid drugs. The chain uses TRBV5-4 and TRBJ2-1; 11 of the junction bases match TRBD2. The bases read TGTGCCAGCAGCGGGGATAGCGGGAGGGCCTATAGCAATGAGCAGTTCTTC. The encoded protein is CASSGDSGRAYSNEQFF.